These T cell receptor beta chains were read from a single sample in a study of radiation and T cells in renal cell carcinoma. Repertoires were generated with immunoSEQ multiplex PCR, while TCRdb's copy carries only in-frame clones and drops some. Of roughly 92,000 clones listed, 84% were seen once; the top ten hold less than 7.5%. The specimen was blood, collected from a patient whose treatment included radiotherapy and nephrectomy. The receptors were gathered from a man aged 60-69 years with renal cell carcinoma. Each CDR3 is given with its conserved first and last residue. The D gene is left open where the match is weak. Expanded clones get a size class; other rows say once, few or many, or leave the size out.

-	TRBV5-1	-	TRBJ2-5	TGCGCCAGCAGCTTGAGGCTAGCGAGCGATCCCTCCCAAGAGACCCAGTACTTC	CASSLRLASDPSQETQYF
few	TRBV15	-	TRBJ1-1	TGTGCCACCAGCAGAGATCGGCAGGGATCAATGAACACTGAAGCTTTCTTT	CATSRDRQGSMNTEAFF
-	TRBV5-4	TRBD1	TRBJ2-7	TGTGCCAGCAGCTCACCGACAGGGGTAGAGGAGCAGTACTTC	CASSSPTGVEEQYF
-	TRBV7-9	-	TRBJ2-6	TGTGCCAGCAGCCCTAGCTCTGGGGCCAACGTCCTGACTTTC	CASSPSSGANVLTF
-	TRBV5-1	-	TRBJ2-2	TGCGCCAGCAGCTTGGCCGGGGGGCGGGAGAACACCGGGGAGCTGTTTTTT	CASSLAGGRENTGELFF
-	TRBV4-3	-	TRBJ1-5	TGCGCCAGCAGCCCAGAAGGGGTAGGAAGTCAGCCCCAGCATTTT	CASSPEGVGSQPQHF
-	TRBV5-1	TRBD1	TRBJ1-2	TGCGCCAGCAGAGGCGAGGGACAGGTCAATGGCTACACCTTC	CASRGEGQVNGYTF
-	TRBV19	TRBD2	TRBJ2-1	TGTGCCAGTAGTATAGACCGACTAGCGGGGGAAGGTTACAATGAGCAGTTCTTC	CASSIDRLAGEGYNEQFF
-	TRBV6-1	-	TRBJ2-3	TGTGCCAGCAGTGAAGCTGTTCGACAGGGAGGTTTGGGAGATACGCAGTATTTT	CASSEAVRQGGLGDTQYF
-	TRBV6-1	-	TRBJ1-1	TGTGCCAGCAGCCCTAAACGGGCGGTGGGGACTGAAGCTTTCTTT	CASSPKRAVGTEAFF
-	TRBV6-1	-	TRBJ1-4	TGTGCCAGCAGGCGGAATAATGAAAAACTGTTTTTT	CASRRNNEKLFF
-	TRBV5-1	-	TRBJ2-1	TGCGCCAGCAGCTTTGGGAACCGACTAGTTCCGTACAATGAGCAGTTCTTC	CASSFGNRLVPYNEQFF
once	TRBV10-3	-	TRBJ2-5	TGTGCCATCAATAAGGGGGGGGGAGAGACCCAGTACTTC	CAINKGGGETQYF
-	TRBV19	-	TRBJ2-7	TGTGCCAGTAGCCCCCAGGGCGGCGGGAACGAGCAGTACTTC	CASSPQGGGNEQYF
-	TRBV6-6	TRBD2	TRBJ2-2	TGTGCCAGCAGTCGACTAGCGGGAGGGGTCGGGGAGCTGTTTTTT	CASSRLAGGVGELFF
-	TRBV4-1	-	TRBJ1-1	TGCGCCAGCAGCCAAAGGTTGTCGGCAGACACTGAAGCTTTCTTT	CASSQRLSADTEAFF
-	TRBV6-5	TRBD2	TRBJ2-1	TGTGCCAGCAGCATTAGCGGGAGATTGAATGAGCAGTTCTTC	CASSISGRLNEQFF
-	TRBV29-1	TRBD1	TRBJ2-7	TGCAGCGTTCGAGGATTTAACAGGGGGCCGAGCTCCTACGAGCAGTACTTC	CSVRGFNRGPSSYEQYF
-	TRBV18	-	TRBJ1-6	TGTGCCAGCTCACCACGGATTCGCGACTACGGATCACCCCTCCACTTT	CASSPRIRDYGSPLHF
-	TRBV29-1	TRBD2	TRBJ2-3	TGCAGCGCCTCTGGGACTAGCGGGAGCACAGATACGCAGTATTTT	CSASGTSGSTDTQYF